What follows is one T cell receptor beta chain and its context. This sample is drawn from a study of CD8 T cells in ankylosing spondylitis. TCRdb recomputed calls from the 5' RACE reads with MiXCR, one row per CDR3 protein. The sample has fewer than 250,000 distinct CDR3 sequences; 30% to 35% are singletons. Germline V CDR1 and CDR2: ENHRY, SYGVKD. This CDR3 has 11 amino acids. Deletions cut 4 bases from V and 14 bases from J, with 14 bases between. V is TRBV10-3 and J is TRBJ2-5; no clear D. Sequencing was done on a sample of blood, either unsorted or a sorted T cell fraction (not recorded which). The receptor was derived from a male donor with ankylosing spondylitis or in good health (not recorded which). The DNA for the CDR3 is TGTGCCATCAGTGTGGCGGACCGTGTATACTTC. Translated, it gives CAISVADRVYF.